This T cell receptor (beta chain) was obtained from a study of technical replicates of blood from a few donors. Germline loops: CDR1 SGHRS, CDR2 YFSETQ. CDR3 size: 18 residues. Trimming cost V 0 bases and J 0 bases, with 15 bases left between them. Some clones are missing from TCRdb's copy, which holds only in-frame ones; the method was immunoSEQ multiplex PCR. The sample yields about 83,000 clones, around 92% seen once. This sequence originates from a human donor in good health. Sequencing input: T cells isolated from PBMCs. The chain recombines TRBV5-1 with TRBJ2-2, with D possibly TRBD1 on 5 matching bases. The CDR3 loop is CASSLAPLGASNTGELFF. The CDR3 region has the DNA TGCGCCAGCAGCTTGGCGCCCCTTGGGGCATCGAACACCGGGGAGCTGTTTTTT.